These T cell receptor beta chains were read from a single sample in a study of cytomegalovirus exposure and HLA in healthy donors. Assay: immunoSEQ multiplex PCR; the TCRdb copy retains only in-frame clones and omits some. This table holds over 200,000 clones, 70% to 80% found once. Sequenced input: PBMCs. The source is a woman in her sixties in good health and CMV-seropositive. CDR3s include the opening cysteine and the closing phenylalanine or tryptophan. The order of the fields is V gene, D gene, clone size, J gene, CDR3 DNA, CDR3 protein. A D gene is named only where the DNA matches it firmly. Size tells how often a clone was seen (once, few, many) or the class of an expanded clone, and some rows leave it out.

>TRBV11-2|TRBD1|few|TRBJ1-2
TGTGCCAGCAGCATCCCGGGACAGGGGGTCTATGGCTACACCTTC
CASSIPGQGVYGYTF
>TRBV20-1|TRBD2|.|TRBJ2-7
TGCAGCGGGGGGGCTTCCTACGAGCAGTACTTC
CSGGASYEQYF
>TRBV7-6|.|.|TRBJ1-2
TGTGCCAGCAGCCTAGACAGTACTAACTATGGCTACACCTTC
CASSLDSTNYGYTF
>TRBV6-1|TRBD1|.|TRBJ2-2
TGTGCCAGCAGTATGGGACAGGGCGTCCCCGGGGAGCTGTTTTTT
CASSMGQGVPGELFF
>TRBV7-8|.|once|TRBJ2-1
TGTGCCAGCAGAGCCGACTTTCTCCGCTACAATGAGCAGTTCTTC
CASRADFLRYNEQFF
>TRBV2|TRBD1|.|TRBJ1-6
TGTGCCAGCACTGGGACAGGGACGGTGAAATCACCCCTCCACTTT
CASTGTGTVKSPLHF
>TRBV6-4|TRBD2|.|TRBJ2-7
TGTGCCAGCTGTAGCGGGGGGCCAAGGAACGAGCAGTACTTC
CASCSGGPRNEQYF
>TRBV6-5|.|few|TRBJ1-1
TGTGCCAGCAGTACGAGACAGGAGTCGGCTGAAGCTTTCTTT
CASSTRQESAEAFF
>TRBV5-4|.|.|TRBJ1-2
TGTGCCACGGGAAATTGGGGCTATGGCTACACCTTC
CATGNWGYGYTF
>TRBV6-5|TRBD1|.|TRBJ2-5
TGTGCCAGCAGACGGACAGGCGACAGAGAGACCCAGTACTTC
CASRRTGDRETQYF
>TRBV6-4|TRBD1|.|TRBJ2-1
TGTGCCAGCAGACCACAGGGGGTCTCCTACAATGAGCAGTTCTTC
CASRPQGVSYNEQFF
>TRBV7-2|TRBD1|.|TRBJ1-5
TGTGCCAGCAGCTTCGACAGGGGAAGAGAGCAGCCCCAGCATTTT
CASSFDRGREQPQHF
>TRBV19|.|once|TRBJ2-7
TGTGCCAGTACCTCCCGCAATAGCCGCGAGCAGTACTTC
CASTSRNSREQYF
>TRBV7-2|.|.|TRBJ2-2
TGTGCCAGCAGCTTTTATCTGGGGGAGCTGTTTTTT
CASSFYLGELFF
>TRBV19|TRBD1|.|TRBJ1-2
TGTGCCAGTAGCTTACAGGGGGCAGGCTATGGCTACACCTTC
CASSLQGAGYGYTF
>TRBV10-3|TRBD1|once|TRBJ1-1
TGTGCCATCAGTGCCTCGGGACAGCATAACACTGAAGCTTTCTTT
CAISASGQHNTEAFF
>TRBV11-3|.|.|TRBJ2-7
TGTGCCAGCAGCTTACGGAGCGGCAGTTTCGAGCAGTACTTC
CASSLRSGSFEQYF
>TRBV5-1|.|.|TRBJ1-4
TGCGCCAGCAGCTTGGCCGGACAGCTTGCAACTAATGAAAAACTGTTTTTT
CASSLAGQLATNEKLFF
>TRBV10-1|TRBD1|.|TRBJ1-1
TGCGCCAGCAGTGGGACAGGGCTAGGGAACACTGAAGCTTTCTTT
CASSGTGLGNTEAFF
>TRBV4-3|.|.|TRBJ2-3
TGCGCCAGCAGCCAGGGGGGGGCGGACGTGGGCACAGATACGCAGTATTTT
CASSQGGADVGTDTQYF
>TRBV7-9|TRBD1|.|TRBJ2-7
TGTGCCAGCAGCATCGGGACAGGGTCCTACGAGCAGTACTTC
CASSIGTGSYEQYF
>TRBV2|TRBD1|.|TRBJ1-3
TGTGCCAGCAGTGGACTGGCGCGGGACAGGCTATCTCACCAGCTGGGAAACACCATATATTTT
CASSGLARDRLSHQLGNTIYF
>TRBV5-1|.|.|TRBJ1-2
TGCGCCAGCAGCTTGGCGGGTCGGGGCTATGGCTACACCTTC
CASSLAGRGYGYTF
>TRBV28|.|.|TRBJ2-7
TGTGCCAGCAGTCAGGGGACCTACGAGCAGTACTTC
CASSQGTYEQYF
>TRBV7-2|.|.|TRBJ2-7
TGTGCCAGCAGCTTCTACCTGCAGGGAGGATCCTACGAGCAGTACTTC
CASSFYLQGGSYEQYF
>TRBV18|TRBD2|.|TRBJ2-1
TGTGCCAGCTCACCCCCTAGCGGGGGGTACAATGAGCAGTTCTTC
CASSPPSGGYNEQFF
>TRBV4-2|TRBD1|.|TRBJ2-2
TGTGCCAGCAGCCGGGGGGGGACAGGGGGGATCGGGGAGCTGTTTTTT
CASSRGGTGGIGELFF
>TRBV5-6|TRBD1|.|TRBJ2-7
TGTGCCAGCAGCTTGAGTTTATTCGGGACAGGGGATCACGAGCAGTACTTC
CASSLSLFGTGDHEQYF
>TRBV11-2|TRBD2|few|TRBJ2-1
TGTGCCAGCAGCCTGCGGACTAGCGGGAGGAGCTCCTACAATGAGCAGTTCTTC
CASSLRTSGRSSYNEQFF
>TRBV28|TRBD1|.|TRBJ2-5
TGTGCCAGCAGTATATTGCAGGGGGCCGTAAGCCAAGAGACCCAGTACTTC
CASSILQGAVSQETQYF
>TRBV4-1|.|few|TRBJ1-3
TGCGCCAGCAGCCAAGATGGGGGACAAGGGGACACCATATATTTT
CASSQDGGQGDTIYF
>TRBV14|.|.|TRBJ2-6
TGTGCCAGCAGCCACCTATCATACAGACACCTACCCTCTGGGGCCAACGTCCTGACTTTC
CASSHLSYRHLPSGANVLTF
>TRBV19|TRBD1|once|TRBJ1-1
TGTGCCAGTAGTATGACAGGGGGCCTTACTGAAGCTTTCTTT
CASSMTGGLTEAFF
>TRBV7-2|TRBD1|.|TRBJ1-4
TGTGCCAGCAGCTTAGAGACAGGGGGGAAACTGTTTTTT
CASSLETGGKLFF
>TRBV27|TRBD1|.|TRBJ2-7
TGTGCCAGCAGTTTCAACCGGGACAGGGTCTCCGAGCAGTACTTC
CASSFNRDRVSEQYF
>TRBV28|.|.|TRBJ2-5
TGTGCCAGCTCAACGAGGGCAGGAGATTTGGAGACCCAGTACTTC
CASSTRAGDLETQYF
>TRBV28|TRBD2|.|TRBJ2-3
TGTGCCAGCAGTTCGAGCGGGGGAACCACAGATACGCAGTATTTT
CASSSSGGTTDTQYF